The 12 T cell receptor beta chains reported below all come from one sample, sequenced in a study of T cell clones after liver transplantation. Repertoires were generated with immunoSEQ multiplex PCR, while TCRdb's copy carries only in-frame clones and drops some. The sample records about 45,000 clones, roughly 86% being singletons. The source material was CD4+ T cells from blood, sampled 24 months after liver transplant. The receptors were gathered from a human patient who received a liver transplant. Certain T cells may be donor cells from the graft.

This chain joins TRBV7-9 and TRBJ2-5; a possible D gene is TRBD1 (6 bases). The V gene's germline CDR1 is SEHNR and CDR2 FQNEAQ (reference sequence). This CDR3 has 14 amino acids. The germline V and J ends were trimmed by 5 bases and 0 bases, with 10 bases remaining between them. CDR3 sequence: CASSPGQYQETQYF. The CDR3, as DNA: TGTGCCAGCAGCCCGGGACAATACCAAGAGACCCAGTACTTC. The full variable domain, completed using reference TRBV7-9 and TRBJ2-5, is DTGVSQNPRHKITKRGQNVTFRCDPISEHNRLYWYRQTLGQGPEFLTYFQNEAQLEKSRLLSDRFSAERPKGSFSTLEIQRTEQGDSAMYLCASSPGQYQETQYFGPGTRLLVL.

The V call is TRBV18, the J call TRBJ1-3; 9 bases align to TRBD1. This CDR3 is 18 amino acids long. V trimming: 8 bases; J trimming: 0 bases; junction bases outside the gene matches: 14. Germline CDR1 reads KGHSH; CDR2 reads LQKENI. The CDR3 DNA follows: TGTGCCAGCGCAAGCGGACAGGGGCCCCTGAACTCTGGAAACACCATATATTTT. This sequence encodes CASASGQGPLNSGNTIYF.

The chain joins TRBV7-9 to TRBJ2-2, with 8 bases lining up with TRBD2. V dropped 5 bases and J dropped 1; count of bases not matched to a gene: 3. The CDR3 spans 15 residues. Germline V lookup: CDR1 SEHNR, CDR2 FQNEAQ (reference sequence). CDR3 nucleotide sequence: TGTGCCAGCAGCCTCCGGGGGGGGAACACCGGGGAGCTGTTTTTT. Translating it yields CASSLRGGNTGELFF.

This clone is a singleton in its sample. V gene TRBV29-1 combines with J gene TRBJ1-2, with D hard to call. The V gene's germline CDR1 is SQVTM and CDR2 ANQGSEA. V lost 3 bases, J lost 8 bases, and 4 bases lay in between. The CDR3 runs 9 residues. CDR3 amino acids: CSVEWGYTF. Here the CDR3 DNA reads TGCAGCGTTGAGTGGGGCTACACCTTC. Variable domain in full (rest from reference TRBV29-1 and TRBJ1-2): SAVISQKPSRDICQRGTSLTIQCQVDSQVTMMFWYRQQPGQSLTLIATANQGSEATYESGFVIDKFPISRPNLTFSTLTVSNMSPEDSSIYLCSVEWGYTFGSGTRLTVV.

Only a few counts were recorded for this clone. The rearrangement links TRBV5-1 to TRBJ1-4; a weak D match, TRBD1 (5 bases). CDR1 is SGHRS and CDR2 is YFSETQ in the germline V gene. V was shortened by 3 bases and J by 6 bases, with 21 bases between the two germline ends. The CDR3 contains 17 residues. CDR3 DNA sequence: TGCGCCAGCAGCTCCAGGCCCCCCGGGACTGCGTATGAAAAACTGTTTTTT. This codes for CASSSRPPGTAYEKLFF. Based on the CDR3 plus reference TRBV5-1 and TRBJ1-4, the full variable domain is KAGVTQTPRYLIKTRGQQVTLSCSPISGHRSVSWYQQTPGQGLQFLFEYFSETQRNKGNFPGRFSGRQFSNSRSEMNVSTLELGDSALYLCASSSRPPGTAYEKLFFGSGTQLSVL.

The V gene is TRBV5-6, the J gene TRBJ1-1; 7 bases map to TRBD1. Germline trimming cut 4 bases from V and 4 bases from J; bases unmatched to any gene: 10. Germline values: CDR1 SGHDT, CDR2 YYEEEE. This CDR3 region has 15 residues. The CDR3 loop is CASSADTGAGTEAFF. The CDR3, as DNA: TGTGCCAGCAGCGCAGACACAGGGGCGGGCACTGAAGCTTTCTTT.

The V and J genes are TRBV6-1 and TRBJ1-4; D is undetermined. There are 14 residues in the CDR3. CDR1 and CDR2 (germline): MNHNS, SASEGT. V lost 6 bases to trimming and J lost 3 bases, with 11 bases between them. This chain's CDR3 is CASSQGVANEKLFF. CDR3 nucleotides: TGTGCCAGCAGCCAAGGCGTCGCTAATGAAAAACTGTTTTTT.

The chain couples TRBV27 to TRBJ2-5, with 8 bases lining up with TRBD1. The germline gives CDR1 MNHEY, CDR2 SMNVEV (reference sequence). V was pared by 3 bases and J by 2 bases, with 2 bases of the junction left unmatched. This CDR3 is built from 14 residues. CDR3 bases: TGTGCCAGCAGTTTCCAGGGGGCTCAAGAGACCCAGTACTTC. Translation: CASSFQGAQETQYF.

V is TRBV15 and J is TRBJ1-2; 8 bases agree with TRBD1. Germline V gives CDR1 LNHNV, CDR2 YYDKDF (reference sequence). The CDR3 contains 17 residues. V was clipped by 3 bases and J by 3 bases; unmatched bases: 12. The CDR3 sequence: CATSRLRPLQGDYGYTF. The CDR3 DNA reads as TGTGCCACCAGCAGGCTTAGACCATTACAGGGGGACTATGGCTACACCTTC.

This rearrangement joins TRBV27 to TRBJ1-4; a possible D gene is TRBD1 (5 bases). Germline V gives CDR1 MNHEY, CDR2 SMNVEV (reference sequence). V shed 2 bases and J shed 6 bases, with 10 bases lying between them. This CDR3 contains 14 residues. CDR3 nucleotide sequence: TGTGCCAGCAGTTTAGGGGACCGGTATGAAAAACTGTTTTTT. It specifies CASSLGDRYEKLFF.

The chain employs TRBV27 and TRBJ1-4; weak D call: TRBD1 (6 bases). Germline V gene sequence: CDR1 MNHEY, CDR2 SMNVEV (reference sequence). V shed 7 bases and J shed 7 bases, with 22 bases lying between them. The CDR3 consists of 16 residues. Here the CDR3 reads CASTQKSGAMGEKLFF. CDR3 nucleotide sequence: TGTGCCAGCACACAAAAATCAGGGGCCATGGGTGAAAAACTGTTTTTT.

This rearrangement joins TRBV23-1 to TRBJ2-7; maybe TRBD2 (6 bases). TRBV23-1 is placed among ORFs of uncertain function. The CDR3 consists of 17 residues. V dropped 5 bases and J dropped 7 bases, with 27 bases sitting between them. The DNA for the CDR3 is TGCGCCAGCAGTGTGGCTTCGTCCGGGACTGCCCTGTGGGAGCAGTACTTC. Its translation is CASSVASSGTALWEQYF.